The source of this T cell receptor beta chain is a study of graft-versus-host responses after intestinal transplantation. Notes on the study in general: Allograft clonal ratios (graft-versus-host to host-versus-graft) were high in patients who had graft-donor T cell macrochimerism. In recipient marrow, GvH clones were found, and some appeared first in ileum or blood.

Turning to this clone: As yet, its antigen is unknown.

Trimming shortened V by 3 bases and J by 10 bases, and 10 bases separated the two germline ends. The germline gives CDR1 MDHEN, CDR2 SYDVKM. The CDR3 spans 12 residues. TCRdb's table, derived via immunoSEQ multiplex PCR, lists solely in-frame clones and lacks some. The repertoire holds tens of thousands of clones, with around 96% as singletons. The receptor was derived from a human patient who received an intestinal transplant, so some T cells may come from the graft donor. The material was PBMCs, obtained 16 days after intestinal transplant. The chain links TRBV28 to TRBJ2-1, with D possibly TRBD1 on 6 matching bases. The CDR3 spells CASSFRGYEQFF. The CDR3 coding sequence is TGTGCCAGCAGTTTCAGGGGATACGAGCAGTTCTTC.